The present entry profiles one T cell receptor (beta chain) with its context. In the authors' methods: Scientists estimated how many nucleated cells there were by amplifying reference gene primers. Assay: immunoSEQ multiplex PCR; the TCRdb copy retains only in-frame clones and omits some. The V and J calls and clone size come from that table; D and trimming were worked out from the DNA. The sample lists about 49,000 clones, around 87% occurring once. This CDR3 spans 16 amino acids. Germline V gives CDR1 SGHNT, CDR2 YENEEA. After removal of 3 bases from V and 1 base from J, the junction contained 5 bases not matched to a gene. These data originate in a study of blood T cell repertoires in COVID-19. Background on the study: Sites across the United States, Italy and Spain contributed samples from acute and convalescent COVID-19.

The chain couples TRBV11-3 to TRBJ2-1; 8 nucleotides line up with TRBD2. This clonotype was sampled from a man between 40 and 49 years old with active COVID-19. The specimen sequenced was peripheral blood. The CDR3 bases are TGTGCCAGCAGCTTGTCTAGCGGGTTTTCCTACAATGAGCAGTTCTTC. It codes for CASSLSSGFSYNEQFF. Full variable domain (missing parts from reference TRBV11-3 and TRBJ2-1): EAGVVQSPRYKIIEKKQPVAFWCNPISGHNTLYWYLQNLGQGPELLIRYENEEAVDDSQLPKDRFSAERLKGVDSTLKIQPAELGDSAVYLCASSLSSGFSYNEQFFGPGTRLTVL.